This T cell receptor beta chain was profiled in a study of T-cell reconstitution after alpha-beta-depleted transplantation in children (dated by TCRdb to the mid-2010s). For the study in its entirety: The study quantitatively tracked T-cell immune reconstitution after TCRalphabeta/CD19-depleted allogeneic hematopoietic cell transplantation in children using TCR repertoire profiling. The investigation overall reported the following: The frequencies of hyperexpanded clones fell over the following months, and after one year, T-cell counts and TCRbeta diversity were mostly attributed to newly produced T cells. Apparently early alphabetaT-cell count recovery about two months after transplant reportedly relied on only several hundred rapidly expanded clones derived from non-depleted graft cells. In some patients, the high TCRbeta diversity seen at day 60 was put down to recipient T cells and intrathymic progenitors that had survived conditioning.

The treatment or condition label on this specimen signifies: allogeneic hematopoietic cell transplantation with graft depleted of TCRalphabeta T cells and CD19 B cells. TCRalphabeta/CD19-depleted allogeneic hematopoietic cell grafts were given to the transplant recipients, all of whom were children. CDR1 and CDR2 are read off the germline V gene as SGHVS and FQNEAQ. The CDR3 runs 17 amino acids, cysteine and phenylalanine included. Only the CDR3 portion is preserved as DNA: 51 bases, with reading frame beginning at the first base. The V end gives up 4 bases and the J end 0 bases, leaving 9 bases in the junction not matched to a gene. The library was built by means of PCR. The reads were generated on an Illumina HiSeq 2500. To normalize quantification of the TCRbeta repertoire, the TCR libraries were built with molecular barcoding that relied on unique molecular identifiers. TCRdb reanalyzed the raw reads on its own, using fastp at Q25 for trimming and MiXCR for clone calling, and kept in-frame beta chains. Rows merge per CDR3 protein into single entries with the most common DNA and genes. For this sample the table gives roughly 790,000 distinct CDR3 sequences, of which roughly 15% were detected only once. The ten largest clones take up around 5% of the sample.

This clonotype was counted ten times or more. The antigen it recognizes is unknown. Per-base quality was not reported, and no clone a single base away is much larger than it. The sequencing used PBMCs, mostly from graft donor cells, collected 360 days after TCRalphabeta/CD19-depleted stem cell transplant. The rearrangement combines TRBV7-8 with TRBJ2-1, with 7 bases matching TRBD2. This TCR was recovered from a male patient under 18 who had a stem cell transplant for acute lymphoblastic leukemia, so the T cells may come from the graft donor. The sequence in DNA is TGTGCCAGCAGCTCTCCCAGCGGGGCTAGCTCCTACAATGAGCAGTTCTTC. It is translated as CASSSPSGASSYNEQFF.